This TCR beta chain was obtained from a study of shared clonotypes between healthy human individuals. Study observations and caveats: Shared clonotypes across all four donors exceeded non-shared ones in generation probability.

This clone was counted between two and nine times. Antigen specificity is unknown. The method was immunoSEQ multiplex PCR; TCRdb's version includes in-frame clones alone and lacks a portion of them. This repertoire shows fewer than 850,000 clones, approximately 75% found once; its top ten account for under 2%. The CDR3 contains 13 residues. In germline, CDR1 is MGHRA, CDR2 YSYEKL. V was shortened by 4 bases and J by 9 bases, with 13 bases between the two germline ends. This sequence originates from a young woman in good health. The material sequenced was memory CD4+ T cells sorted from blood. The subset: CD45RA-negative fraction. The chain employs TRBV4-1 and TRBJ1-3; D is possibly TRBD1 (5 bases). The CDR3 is CASSPGDRGTIYF. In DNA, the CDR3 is TGCGCCAGCAGCCCGGGGGATCGGGGCACCATATATTTT.